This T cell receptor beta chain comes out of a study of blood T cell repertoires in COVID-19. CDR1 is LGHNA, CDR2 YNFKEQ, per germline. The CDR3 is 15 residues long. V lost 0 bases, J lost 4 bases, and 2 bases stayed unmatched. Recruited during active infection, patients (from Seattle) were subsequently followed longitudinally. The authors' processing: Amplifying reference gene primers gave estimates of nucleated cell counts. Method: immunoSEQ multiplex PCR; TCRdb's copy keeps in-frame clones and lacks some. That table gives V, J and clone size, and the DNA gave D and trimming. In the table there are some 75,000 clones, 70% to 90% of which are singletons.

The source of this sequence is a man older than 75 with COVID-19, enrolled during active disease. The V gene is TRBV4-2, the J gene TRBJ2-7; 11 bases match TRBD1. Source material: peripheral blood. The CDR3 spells CASSQEGQGGYEQYF. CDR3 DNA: TGTGCCAGCAGCCAAGAGGGACAGGGGGGTTACGAGCAGTACTTC.